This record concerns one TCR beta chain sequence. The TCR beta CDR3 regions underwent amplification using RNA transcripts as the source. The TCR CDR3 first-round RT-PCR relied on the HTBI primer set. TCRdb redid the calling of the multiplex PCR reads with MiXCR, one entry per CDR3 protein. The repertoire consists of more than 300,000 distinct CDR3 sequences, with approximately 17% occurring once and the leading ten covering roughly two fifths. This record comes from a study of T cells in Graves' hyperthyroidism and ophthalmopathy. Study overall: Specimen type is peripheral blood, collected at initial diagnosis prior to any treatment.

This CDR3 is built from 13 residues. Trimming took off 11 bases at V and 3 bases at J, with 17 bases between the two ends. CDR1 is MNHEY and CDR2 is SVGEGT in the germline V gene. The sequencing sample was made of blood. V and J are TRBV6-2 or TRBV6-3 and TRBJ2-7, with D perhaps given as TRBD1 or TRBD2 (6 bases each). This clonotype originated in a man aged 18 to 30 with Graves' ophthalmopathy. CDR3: CALNRGQDYEQYF. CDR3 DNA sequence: TGTGCCCTTAACCGGGGGCAGGACTACGAGCAGTACTTC.